This TCR beta chain was retrieved from a study of cytomegalovirus exposure and HLA in healthy donors. PCR employed 60 Vbeta and 13 Jbeta primers. Here immunoSEQ multiplex PCR was the method, and the copy in TCRdb shows in-frame clones only, minus some. In the table there are about 240,000 clones, roughly 82% of which are singletons. Study-level findings and limits: Analyzed later, most CMV-associated TCR beta chains appeared HLA-restricted. Cytomegalovirus association was assigned to about 150 TCR beta chains. An Asian-associated ancestry cluster reportedly showed fewer N-insertions than the approximately 600-donor mean in a later analysis.

The CDR3 loop spans 13 amino acids. CDR1 SGHVS and CDR2 FQNEAQ come from the germline V gene. Trimming left V 1 base short and J 9 bases short, with 10 bases between. About this clone itself: Its cognate antigen is unknown.

This receptor was obtained from a woman aged 40 to 50 in good health and CMV-seropositive. V usage is TRBV7-8 and J usage is TRBJ1-3; D might be TRBD1 (5 bases). Sequenced material: PBMCs. This CDR3 reads CASSLETGSTIYF. In DNA, the CDR3 is TGTGCCAGCAGCTTAGAAACAGGCAGCACCATATATTTT.